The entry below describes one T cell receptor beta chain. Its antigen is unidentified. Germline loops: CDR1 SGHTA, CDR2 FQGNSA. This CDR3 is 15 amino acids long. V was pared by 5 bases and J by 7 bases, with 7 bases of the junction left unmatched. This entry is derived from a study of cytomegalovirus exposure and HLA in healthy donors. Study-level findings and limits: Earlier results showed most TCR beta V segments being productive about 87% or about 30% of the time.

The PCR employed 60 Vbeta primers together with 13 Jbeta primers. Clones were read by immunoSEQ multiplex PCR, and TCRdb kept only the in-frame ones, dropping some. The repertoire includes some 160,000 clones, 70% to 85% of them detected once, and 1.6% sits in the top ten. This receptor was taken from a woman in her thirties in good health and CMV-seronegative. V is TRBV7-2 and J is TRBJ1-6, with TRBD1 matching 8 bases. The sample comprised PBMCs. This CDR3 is CASSTRTGTNSPLHF. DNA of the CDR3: TGTGCCAGCAGCACCCGGACAGGGACCAATTCACCCCTCCACTTT.